This T cell receptor beta chain was identified during a study of blood T cell repertoires in COVID-19. Study-wide background: Researchers got acute and convalescent COVID-19 samples from the United States, Italy and Spain. The cDNA or gDNA used as material had been derived from T cells, B-cell-depleted T cells, or PBMCs.

Study processing details: Nucleated cell counts were estimated from reference gene primer amplification. Generated by immunoSEQ multiplex PCR, the TCRdb table keeps only in-frame clones and is missing some. V, J and clone size are those of that table, while D and trimming were read from the DNA. The sample includes 57,000 or so clones, about 81% of them seen just once. At least ten counts were recorded for this clone. The TCR originated in a man aged 65 to 85 with active COVID-19. The sample comprised peripheral blood.

The CDR3 DNA reads as TGTGCCAGCAGCCAAGCGGCGGGGAGCTACGAGCAGTACTTC. The encoded protein is CASSQAAGSYEQYF. The gene calls are TRBV4-2 and TRBJ2-7; tentative D call: TRBD2 (6 bases). The V end was cut by 1 base, the J end by 3 bases, with 10 bases between. Germline V gene sequence: CDR1 LGHNA, CDR2 YNFKEQ. The CDR3 length is 14 residues.